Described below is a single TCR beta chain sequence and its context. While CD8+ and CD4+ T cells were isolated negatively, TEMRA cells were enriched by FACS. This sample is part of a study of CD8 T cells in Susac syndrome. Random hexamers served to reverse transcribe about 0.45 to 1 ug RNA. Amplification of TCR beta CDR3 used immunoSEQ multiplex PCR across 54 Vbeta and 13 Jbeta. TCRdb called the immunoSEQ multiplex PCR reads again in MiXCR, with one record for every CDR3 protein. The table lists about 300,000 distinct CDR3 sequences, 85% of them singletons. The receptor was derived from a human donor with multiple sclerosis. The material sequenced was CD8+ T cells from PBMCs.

The CDR3 DNA follows: TGTGCCAGCAGTGACCTAGGTGGGAGCCTCGCAGATACGCAGTATTTT. The encoded protein is CASSDLGGSLADTQYF. The rearrangement uses TRBV2 and TRBJ2-3, with a weak D call TRBD2 (5 bases). CDR3 size: 16 residues. Trimming took 3 bases from V and 4 from J, leaving 17 bases between them. CDR1 is SNHLY and CDR2 is FYNNEI in the germline V gene.